Following are 18 T cell receptor beta chains from one sample sequenced in a study of blood T cell repertoires in COVID-19. Assay used: immunoSEQ multiplex PCR; TCRdb lists only in-frame clones, some missing. The data show under 250,000 clones, around 86% seen once. The source material was peripheral blood. The receptors originated from a man in his fifties or sixties with COVID-19, enrolled during active disease.

The gene calls are TRBV18 and TRBJ2-7; 9 bases map to TRBD1. The germline V gene has CDR1 KGHSH and CDR2 LQKENI. CDR3 length: 16 amino acids. Losses at the gene ends were 3 bases for V and 2 bases for J; bases not matched to a gene: 8. The CDR3 sequence is CASSPLPGQGTYEQYF. In DNA form, the CDR3 reads TGTGCCAGCTCACCTCTCCCGGGACAGGGCACCTACGAGCAGTACTTC.

CDR3 protein: CASSGPLRGTEAFF. The DNA of the CDR3 is TGCGCCAGCTCCGGCCCCCTCCGAGGGACTGAAGCTTTCTTT. This chain connects TRBV4-1 to TRBJ1-1; D not resolved. The CDR3 sequence is 14 residues long. With 8 bases removed from V and 5 bases from J, the gap between germline ends came to 18 bases. Germline V lookup: CDR1 MGHRA, CDR2 YSYEKL.

The rearrangement uses TRBV5-4 and TRBJ2-2; 7 bases match TRBD1. V shed 4 bases, J shed 0 bases, and the junction held 6 bases outside the gene matches. This CDR3 spans 16 amino acids. CDR1 is SGHNT and CDR2 is YYREEE in the germline V gene (reference sequence). CDR3 loop: CASSHPGTANTGELFF. DNA of the CDR3: TGTGCCAGCAGCCATCCCGGGACAGCGAACACCGGGGAGCTGTTTTTT.

This clone was seen a single time. The chain carries TRBV5-6 and TRBJ2-2, with a tentative D call TRBD2 (5 bases). V was trimmed by 4 bases and J by 4 bases, leaving 14 bases between them. The CDR3 consists of 15 residues. Germline V gene lookup returns CDR1 SGHDT and CDR2 YYEEEE. The DNA for the CDR3 is TGTGCCAGCAGCGGCCTAGCCCTAACCACCGGGGAGCTGTTTTTT. It codes for CASSGLALTTGELFF.

The chain has TRBV19 and TRBJ2-5, with a tentative D call TRBD1 (5 bases). Germline V gene sequence: CDR1 LNHDA, CDR2 SQIVND (reference sequence). The CDR3 runs 15 residues. Trimming took off 5 bases at V and 4 bases at J, with 17 bases between the two ends. The CDR3 DNA is TGTGCCAGTAGTCCTGGCTTCAGGGAATCAGAGACCCAGTACTTC. The encoded protein is CASSPGFRESETQYF.

The V gene is TRBV19, the J gene TRBJ1-1; D is unclear. The V and J ends lost 3 bases and 2 bases respectively, with 7 bases between them. CDR1 and CDR2 from the germline V gene are LNHDA and SQIVND (reference sequence). The CDR3 length is 13 residues. For the CDR3, the DNA is TGTGCCAGTAGTATGGCGGTTAACACTGAAGCTTTCTTT. Protein product: CASSMAVNTEAFF.

This clone was seen only a few times. One end of the junction varies from germline; a read error may be responsible. The chain joins TRBV7-8 to TRBJ2-7, with 9 bases fitting TRBD1. The CDR3 is 16 amino acids. Germline V gene data show CDR1 as SGHVS and CDR2 as FQNEAQ. This CDR3 reads CASSLGGTGSEGEQYF. The CDR3 DNA is TGTGCCAGCAGTTTAGGAGGGACAGGGTCAGAAGGCGAGCAGTACTTC.

This chain links TRBV18 with TRBJ1-1; D is undetermined. Trimming removed 3 bases from V and 1 base from J, with 6 bases in between. This CDR3 has 13 residues. The germline V gene encodes CDR1 KGHSH and CDR2 LQKENI. CDR3 coding DNA: TGTGCCAGCTCACCGCAGGAGAACACTGAAGCTTTCTTT. This translates into CASSPQENTEAFF.

V usage is TRBV19 and J usage is TRBJ2-5, with TRBD1 matching over 10 bases. In germline, CDR1 is LNHDA, CDR2 SQIVND (reference sequence). The V segment lost 3 bases and the J segment 4 bases; nucleotides outside the gene matches: 8. The CDR3 has 16 amino acids. The CDR3 protein is CASSIGGGQGLETQYF. CDR3 sequence (DNA): TGTGCCAGTAGTATTGGAGGGGGACAGGGGCTAGAGACCCAGTACTTC.

The V and J genes are TRBV5-1 and TRBJ2-1; a possible D gene is TRBD1 (5 bases). Germline V gene lookup returns CDR1 SGHRS and CDR2 YFSETQ. Trimming took 4 bases from V and 6 from J, leaving 14 bases between them. CDR3 length: 14 residues. CDR3 bases: TGCGCCAGCAGCCAGGGCAACAGGCCCAATGAGCAGTTCTTC. This encodes CASSQGNRPNEQFF.

The chain carries TRBV24-1 and TRBJ2-6; the D gene is possibly TRBD2 (5 bases). This CDR3 comprises 14 residues. V was cut by 6 bases and J by 4 bases, with 9 bases left in between. Germline values: CDR1 KGHDR, CDR2 SFDVKD. CDR3 sequence: CATSRGSGANVLTF. CDR3 nucleotides: TGTGCCACCAGTCGGGGATCCGGGGCCAACGTCCTGACTTTC.

V is TRBV6-5 and J is TRBJ2-1, with 7 bases that match TRBD2. Looked up from germline, CDR1 is MNHEY and CDR2 is SVGAGI. This CDR3 has 15 residues. Trimming at V came to 6 bases and at J to 8 bases, leaving 13 bases not matched to a gene. The CDR3 nucleotides are TGTGCCAGCAGACAAGCGGGGCCCCCGCAGGATGAGCAGTTCTTC. This codes for CASRQAGPPQDEQFF.

J is TRBJ2-2 and V is TRBV6-4; 9 nucleotides agree with TRBD1. Trimming took 6 bases from V and 0 from J; bases not matched to a gene: 14. The V gene's germline CDR1 is MRHNA and CDR2 SNTAGT. The CDR3 sequence is 19 residues long. CDR3: CASSPGTGIPLSNTGELFF. The DNA for the CDR3 is TGTGCCAGCAGCCCCGGGACAGGGATCCCCCTCTCGAACACCGGGGAGCTGTTTTTT.

The genes are TRBV7-3 and TRBJ2-2; the D gene is possibly TRBD2 (7 bases). Germline CDR1 SGHTA, CDR2 FQGTGA. V gave up 1 base and J gave up 3 bases, with 12 bases separating them. The CDR3 spans 16 residues. This chain's CDR3 is CASSLKRGADTGELFF. The CDR3 DNA reads TGTGCCAGCAGCTTAAAACGGGGGGCGGACACCGGGGAGCTGTTTTTT.

The gene calls are TRBV29-1 and TRBJ1-1, with D maybe TRBD1 (6 bases). CDR3 size: 13 residues. Between the trimmed V and J ends, which lost 7 bases and 4 bases, there was a span of 16 bases. CDR1 and CDR2 from the germline V gene are SQVTM and ANQGSEA. The CDR3 nucleotides read TGCAGCGCCATGCGACAGGCAGGCACTGAAGCTTTCTTT. Amino acid sequence: CSAMRQAGTEAFF.

This chain connects TRBV7-8 to TRBJ2-5, with 15 bases lining up with TRBD2. Trimming cost V 1 base and J 4 bases; bases outside gene matches: 4. Germline V gene sequence: CDR1 SGHVS, CDR2 FQNEAQ. This CDR3 has 17 amino acids. CDR3 bases: TGTGCCAGCAGCTTAGTTGGGACTAGCGGGAGGTTAGAGACCCAGTACTTC. Residues: CASSLVGTSGRLETQYF.

V usage is TRBV12-3 or TRBV12-4 and J usage is TRBJ1-1, with 8 positions matching TRBD1. This CDR3 is built from 13 residues. V gave up 7 bases and J gave up 3 bases; unmatched junction bases: 4. The CDR3 protein is CASTLTGDTEAFF. DNA of the CDR3: TGTGCCAGCACCCTGACAGGGGACACTGAAGCTTTCTTT.

The J gene is TRBJ2-7, the V gene TRBV2, with 8 positions matching TRBD1. The V gene's germline CDR1 is SNHLY and CDR2 FYNNEI. J was trimmed by 4 bases and V by 5 bases; bases with no gene match: 7. CDR3 length: 14 residues. This chain's CDR3 is CASSFSRGQYEQYF. The CDR3 DNA sequence: TGTGCCAGCAGTTTTAGCAGGGGGCAATACGAGCAGTACTTC.